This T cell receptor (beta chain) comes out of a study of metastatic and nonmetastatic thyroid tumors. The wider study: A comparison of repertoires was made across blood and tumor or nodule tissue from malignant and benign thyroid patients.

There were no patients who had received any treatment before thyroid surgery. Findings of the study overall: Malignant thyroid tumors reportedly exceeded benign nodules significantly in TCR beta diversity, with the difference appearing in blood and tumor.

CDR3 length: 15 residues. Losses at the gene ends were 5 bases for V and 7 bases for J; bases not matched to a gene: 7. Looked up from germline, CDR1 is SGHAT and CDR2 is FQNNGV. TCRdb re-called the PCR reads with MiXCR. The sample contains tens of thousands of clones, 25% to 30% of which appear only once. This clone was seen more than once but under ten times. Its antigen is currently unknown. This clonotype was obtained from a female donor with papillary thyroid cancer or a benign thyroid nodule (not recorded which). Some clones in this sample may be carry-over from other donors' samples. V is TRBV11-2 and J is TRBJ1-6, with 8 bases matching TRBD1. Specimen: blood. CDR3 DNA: TGTGCCAGCAGCACGGGACAGGTTTACAATTCACCCCTCCACTTT. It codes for CASSTGQVYNSPLHF.